These T cell receptor beta chains were read from a single sample in a study of shared clonotypes between healthy human individuals. Sequenced by immunoSEQ multiplex PCR; TCRdb stores in-frame clones only, minus some. The sample lists roughly 1,000,000 clones; around 78% were seen once. The sequenced material came from memory CD4+ T cells from PBMCs. These receptors all stem from a man aged 18 to 30 in good health. Some clones in this sample may be carry-over from other donors' samples. Both conserved end residues are part of each CDR3. The D gene is left open where the match is weak. Clone size is given for some rows only: seen once, a few or many times, or a class if the clone is expanded.

j_call,d_call,clone_size,v_call,cdr3_nt,cdr3_aa
TRBJ1-1,TRBD1,once,TRBV7-8,TGTGCCAGCAGCACGGGACAGGGGCCGAACACTGAAGCTTTCTTT,CASSTGQGPNTEAFF
TRBJ1-2,-,-,TRBV6-6,TGTGCCAGCAGTTACGGGGGGCTTGGCTATGGCTACACCTTC,CASSYGGLGYGYTF
TRBJ2-2,TRBD2,few,TRBV5-1,TGCGCCAGCAGCTCCGTAACTAGCGGGAGGGCCACCGGGGAGCTGTTTTTT,CASSSVTSGRATGELFF
TRBJ1-5,TRBD1,-,TRBV19,TGTGCCAGTAGTCAGGGGGCTGGGCAGCCCCAGCATTTT,CASSQGAGQPQHF
TRBJ1-1,-,-,TRBV2,TGTGCCCGATTACGCGACCGGAACACTGAAGCTTTCTTT,CARLRDRNTEAFF
TRBJ2-1,-,-,TRBV29-1,TGCAGCGTTCTTAGTTCCTACAATGAGCAGTTCTTC,CSVLSSYNEQFF
TRBJ2-2,-,-,TRBV14,TGTGCCAGCAGCCCCCTCTACACCGGGGAGCTGTTTTTT,CASSPLYTGELFF
TRBJ2-7,-,-,TRBV7-2,TGTGCCAGCAGCTTAGGTTTCAGGGGGGAACAGGGCTCCTACGAGCAGTACTTC,CASSLGFRGEQGSYEQYF
TRBJ1-1,TRBD1,few,TRBV2,TGTGCCAGCAGTGAGGGGACAGTGAGCACTGAAGCTTTCTTT,CASSEGTVSTEAFF
TRBJ2-2,-,-,TRBV14,TGTGCCAGCAGCCAAGATGCGGGGCCCCGGCGCACCGGGGAGCTGTTTTTT,CASSQDAGPRRTGELFF
TRBJ1-1,-,-,TRBV21-1,TGTGCCAGCAGCAGGCAGGGCCTCCCAGCTGAAGCTTTCTTT,CASSRQGLPAEAFF
TRBJ2-1,-,-,TRBV29-1,TGCAGCGTTGGGGGGTCGGAGCGGAGCCCCAATGAGCAGTTCTTC,CSVGGSERSPNEQFF
TRBJ2-7,-,-,TRBV7-2,TGTGCCAGCAGCTTAGGACTCCGCTACGAGCAGTACTTC,CASSLGLRYEQYF
TRBJ2-5,-,-,TRBV28,TGTGCCAGCACCCCGACAGGGAGGGAGACCCAGTACTTC,CASTPTGRETQYF
TRBJ1-1,-,-,TRBV6-4,TGTGCCAGCAGACCTGGGGACATGAACACTGAAGCTTTCTTT,CASRPGDMNTEAFF
TRBJ1-2,-,-,TRBV28,TGTGCCAGCACGTCCGGGGTGGCTGGCTACACCTTC,CASTSGVAGYTF
TRBJ2-3,-,-,TRBV28,TGTGCCAGCAGTTCCCCCCCCGAGGGCACAGATACGCAGTATTTT,CASSSPPEGTDTQYF
TRBJ1-2,-,-,TRBV5-4,TGTGCCAGCAGCTCCCAAACGACGGGGACCTATGGCTACACCTTC,CASSSQTTGTYGYTF
TRBJ1-2,-,-,TRBV5-1,TGCGCCAGCAGAAGAACCGGGGGAGGAGATGGCTACACCTTC,CASRRTGGGDGYTF
TRBJ2-4,-,-,TRBV10-1,TGCGCCAGCAGTGACGGTACCAAAAACATTCAGTACTTC,CASSDGTKNIQYF
TRBJ2-5,-,-,TRBV5-1,TGCGCCAGCAGCCGGCAGGCCCAAGAGACCCAGTACTTC,CASSRQAQETQYF